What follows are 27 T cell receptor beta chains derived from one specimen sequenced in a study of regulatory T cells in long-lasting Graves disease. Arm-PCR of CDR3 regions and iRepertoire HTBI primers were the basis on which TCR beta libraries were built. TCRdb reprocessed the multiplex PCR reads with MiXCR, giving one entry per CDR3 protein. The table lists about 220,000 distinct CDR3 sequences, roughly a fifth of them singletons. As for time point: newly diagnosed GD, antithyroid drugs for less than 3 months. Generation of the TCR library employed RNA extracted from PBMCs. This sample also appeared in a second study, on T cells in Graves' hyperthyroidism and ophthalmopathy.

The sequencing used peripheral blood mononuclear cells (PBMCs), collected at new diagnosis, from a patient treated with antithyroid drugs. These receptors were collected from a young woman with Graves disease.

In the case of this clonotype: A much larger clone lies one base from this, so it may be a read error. CDR3 in DNA: TGCAGTGCTAGCGCCGACTCCGGGACGGCTGGGACCCAGTACTTC. This sequence encodes CSASADSGTAGTQYF. The chain couples TRBV20-1 to TRBJ2-5; possibly TRBD1 or TRBD2 for D (5 bases each). The CDR3 is 15 amino acids. CDR1 is DFQATT, CDR2 SNEGSKA, per germline (reference sequence). Deletions cut 3 bases from V and 7 bases from J, with 21 bases between.

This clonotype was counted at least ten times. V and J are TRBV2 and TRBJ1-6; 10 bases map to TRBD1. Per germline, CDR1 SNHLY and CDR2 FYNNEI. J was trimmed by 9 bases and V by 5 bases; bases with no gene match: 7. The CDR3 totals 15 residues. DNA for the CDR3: TGTGCCAGCAGTCTAGGACAGGGGGACGGTTCACCCCTCCACTTT. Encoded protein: CASSLGQGDGSPLHF.

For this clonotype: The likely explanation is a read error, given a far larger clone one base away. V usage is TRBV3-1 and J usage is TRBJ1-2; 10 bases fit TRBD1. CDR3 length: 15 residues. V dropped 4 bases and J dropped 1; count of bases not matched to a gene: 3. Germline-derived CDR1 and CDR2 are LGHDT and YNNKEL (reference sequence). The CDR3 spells CASSRDRGGNYGYTF. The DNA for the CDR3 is TGTGCCAGCAGCCGGGACAGGGGCGGTAACTATGGCTACACCTTC.

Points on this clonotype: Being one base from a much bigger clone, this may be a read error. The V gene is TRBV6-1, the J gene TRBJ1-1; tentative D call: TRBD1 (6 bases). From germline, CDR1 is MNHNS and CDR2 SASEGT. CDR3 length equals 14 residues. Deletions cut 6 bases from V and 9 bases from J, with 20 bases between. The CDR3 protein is CASSERTESAKAFF. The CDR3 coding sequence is TGTGCCAGCAGCGAAAGGACAGAGTCGGCCAAAGCTTTCTTT.

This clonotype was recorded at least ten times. The CDR3 loop is CATSDPGTDPAGNTIYF. In nucleotides, the CDR3 is TGTGCCACCAGTGACCCCGGGACCGATCCTGCTGGAAACACCATATATTTT. The rearrangement joins TRBV24-1 to TRBJ1-3; a weak D match, TRBD1 (5 bases). Trimming removed 4 bases from V and 2 bases from J, with 17 bases in between. The germline V gene encodes CDR1 KGHDR and CDR2 SFDVKD. The CDR3 totals 17 residues.

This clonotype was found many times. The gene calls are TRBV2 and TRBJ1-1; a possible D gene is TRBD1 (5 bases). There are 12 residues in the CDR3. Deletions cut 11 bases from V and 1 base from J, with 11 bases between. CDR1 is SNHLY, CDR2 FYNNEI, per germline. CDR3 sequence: CAFSTANTEAFF. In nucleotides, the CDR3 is TGTGCCTTTTCGACAGCGAACACTGAAGCTTTCTTT.

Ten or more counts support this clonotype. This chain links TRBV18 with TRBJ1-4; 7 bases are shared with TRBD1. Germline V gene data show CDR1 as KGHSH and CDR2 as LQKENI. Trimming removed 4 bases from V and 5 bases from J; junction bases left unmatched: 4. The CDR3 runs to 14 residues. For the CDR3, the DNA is TGTGCCAGCTCACGACAGGGACCAAATGAAAAACTGTTTTTT. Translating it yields CASSRQGPNEKLFF.

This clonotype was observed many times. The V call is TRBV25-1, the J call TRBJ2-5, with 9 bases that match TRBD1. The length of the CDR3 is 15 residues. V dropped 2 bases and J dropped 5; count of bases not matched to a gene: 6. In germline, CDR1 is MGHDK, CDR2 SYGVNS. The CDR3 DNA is TGTGCCAGCAGTGAAGGACAGGGGTCCGGGGAGACCCAGTACTTC. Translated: CASSEGQGSGETQYF.

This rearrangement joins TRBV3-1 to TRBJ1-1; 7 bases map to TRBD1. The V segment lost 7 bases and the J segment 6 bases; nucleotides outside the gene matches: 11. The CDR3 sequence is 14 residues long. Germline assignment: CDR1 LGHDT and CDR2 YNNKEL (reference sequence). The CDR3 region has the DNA TGTGCCAGCATCCAGGGGGGAGGGCGGGCTGAAGCTTTCTTT. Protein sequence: CASIQGGGRAEAFF. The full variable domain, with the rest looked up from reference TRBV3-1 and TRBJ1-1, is DTAVSQTPKYLVTQMGNDKSIKCEQNLGHDTMYWYKQDSKKFLKIMFSYNNKELIINETVPNRFSPKSPDKAHLNLHINSLELGDSAVYFCASIQGGGRAEAFFGQGTRLTVV.

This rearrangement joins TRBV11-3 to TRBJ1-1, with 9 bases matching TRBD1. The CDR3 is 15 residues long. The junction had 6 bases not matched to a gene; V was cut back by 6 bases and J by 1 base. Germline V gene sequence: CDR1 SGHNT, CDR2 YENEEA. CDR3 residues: CASRNPDRGNTEAFF. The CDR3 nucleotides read TGTGCCAGCAGGAACCCGGACAGGGGGAACACTGAAGCTTTCTTT.

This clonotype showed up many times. The CDR3 nucleotides read TGTGCCAGCAGTTTCAACCGGGACTTATACGAGCAGTACTTC. This encodes CASSFNRDLYEQYF. J is TRBJ2-7 and V is TRBV12-3 or TRBV12-4; D is possibly TRBD2 (6 bases). Trimming pared 3 bases from V and 4 bases from J, leaving 13 bases between. The CDR3 is made up of 14 amino acids.

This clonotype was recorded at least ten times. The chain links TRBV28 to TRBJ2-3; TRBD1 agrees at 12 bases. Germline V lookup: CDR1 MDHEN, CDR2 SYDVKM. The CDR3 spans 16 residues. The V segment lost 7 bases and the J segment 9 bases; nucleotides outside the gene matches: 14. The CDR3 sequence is CASTIPRGQGARTQYF. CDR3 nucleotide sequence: TGTGCCAGCACTATCCCCCGGGGACAGGGGGCGCGAACGCAGTATTTT.

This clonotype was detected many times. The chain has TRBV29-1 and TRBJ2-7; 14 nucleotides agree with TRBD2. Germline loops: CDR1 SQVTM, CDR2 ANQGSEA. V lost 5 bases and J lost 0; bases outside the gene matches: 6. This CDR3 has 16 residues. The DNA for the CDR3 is TGCAGCGTTACGGGACTAGCGGGAGCCCGCTCCTACGAGCAGTACTTC. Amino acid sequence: CSVTGLAGARSYEQYF.

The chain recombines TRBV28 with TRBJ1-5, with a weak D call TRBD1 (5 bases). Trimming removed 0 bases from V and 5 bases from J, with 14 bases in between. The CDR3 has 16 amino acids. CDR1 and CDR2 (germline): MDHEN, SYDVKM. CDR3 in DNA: TGTGCCAGCAGTTTATGTTGTTGGGGGGACCATCAGCCCCAGCATTTT. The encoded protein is CASSLCCWGDHQPQHF. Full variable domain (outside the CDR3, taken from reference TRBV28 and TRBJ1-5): DVKVTQSSRYLVKRTGEKVFLECVQDMDHENMFWYRQDPGLGLRLIYFSYDVKMKEKGDIPEGYSVSREKKERFSLILESASTNQTSMYLCASSLCCWGDHQPQHFGDGTRLSIL.

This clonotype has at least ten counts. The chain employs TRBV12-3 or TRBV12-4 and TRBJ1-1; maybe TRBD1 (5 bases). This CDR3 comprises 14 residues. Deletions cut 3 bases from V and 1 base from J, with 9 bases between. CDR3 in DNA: TGTGCCAGCAGTTTCGGCAGGGAGAACACTGAAGCTTTCTTT. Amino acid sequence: CASSFGRENTEAFF.

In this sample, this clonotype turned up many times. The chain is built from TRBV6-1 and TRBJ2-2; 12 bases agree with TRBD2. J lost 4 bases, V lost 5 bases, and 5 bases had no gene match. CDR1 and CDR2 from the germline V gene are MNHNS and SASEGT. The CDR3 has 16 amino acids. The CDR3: CASSRTSGTATGELFF. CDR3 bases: TGTGCCAGCAGTCGGACTAGCGGGACGGCCACCGGGGAGCTGTTTTTT.

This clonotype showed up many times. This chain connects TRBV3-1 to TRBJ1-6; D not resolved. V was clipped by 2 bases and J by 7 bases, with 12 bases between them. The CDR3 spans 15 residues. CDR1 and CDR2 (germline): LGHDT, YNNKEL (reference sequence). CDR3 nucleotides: TGTGCCAGCAGCCAAAGTGGGCAGCGGAATTCACCCCTCCACTTT. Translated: CASSQSGQRNSPLHF.

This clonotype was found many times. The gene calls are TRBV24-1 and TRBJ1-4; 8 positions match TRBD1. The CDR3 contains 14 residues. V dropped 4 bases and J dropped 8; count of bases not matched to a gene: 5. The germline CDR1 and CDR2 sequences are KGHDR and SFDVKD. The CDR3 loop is CATSDPGQGEKLFF. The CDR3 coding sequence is TGTGCCACCAGTGACCCTGGACAGGGAGAAAAACTGTTTTTT.

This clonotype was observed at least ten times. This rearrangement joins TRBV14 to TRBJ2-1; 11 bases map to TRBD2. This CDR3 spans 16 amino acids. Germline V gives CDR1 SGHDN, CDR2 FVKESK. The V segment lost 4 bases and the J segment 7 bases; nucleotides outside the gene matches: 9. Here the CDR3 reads CASSPPTSGVGNEQFF. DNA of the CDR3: TGTGCCAGCAGCCCACCGACTAGCGGGGTGGGAAATGAGCAGTTCTTC.

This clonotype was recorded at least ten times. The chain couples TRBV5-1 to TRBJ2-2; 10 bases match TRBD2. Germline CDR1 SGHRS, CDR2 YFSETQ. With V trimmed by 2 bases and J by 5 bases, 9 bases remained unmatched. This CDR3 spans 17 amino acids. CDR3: CASSFPSSGSQTGELFF. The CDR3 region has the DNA TGCGCCAGCAGCTTCCCCTCTAGCGGGAGTCAAACCGGGGAGCTGTTTTTT.

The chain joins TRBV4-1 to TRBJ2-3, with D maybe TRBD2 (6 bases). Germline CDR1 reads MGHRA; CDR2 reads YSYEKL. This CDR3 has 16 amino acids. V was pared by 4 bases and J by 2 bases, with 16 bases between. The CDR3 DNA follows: TGCGCCAGCAGCCGCCTCCCGGGACTGTTCACAGATACGCAGTATTTT. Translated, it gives CASSRLPGLFTDTQYF.

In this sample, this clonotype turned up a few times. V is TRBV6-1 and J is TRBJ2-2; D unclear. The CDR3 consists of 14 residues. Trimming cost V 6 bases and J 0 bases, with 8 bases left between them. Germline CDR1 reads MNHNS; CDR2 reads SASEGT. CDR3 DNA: TGTGCCAGCAGGAGGCAGACGAACACCGGGGAGCTGTTTTTT. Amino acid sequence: CASRRQTNTGELFF.

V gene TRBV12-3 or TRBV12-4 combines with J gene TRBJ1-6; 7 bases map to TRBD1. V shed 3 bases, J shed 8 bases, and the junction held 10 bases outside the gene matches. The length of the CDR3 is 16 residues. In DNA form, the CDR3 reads TGTGCCAGCAGTTTGGAAGCAGGGGGATGGGATTCACCCCTCCACTTT. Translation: CASSLEAGGWDSPLHF.

For the CDR3, the DNA is TGTGCCAGCAGCGTACCGGGACAGGAGAACACCGGGGAGCTGTTTTTT. Translating it yields CASSVPGQENTGELFF. The chain employs TRBV11-3 and TRBJ2-2; TRBD1 agrees at 8 bases. The CDR3 covers 16 residues. Germline CDR1 reads SGHNT; CDR2 reads YENEEA. V lost 5 bases and J lost 1; bases outside the gene matches: 6.

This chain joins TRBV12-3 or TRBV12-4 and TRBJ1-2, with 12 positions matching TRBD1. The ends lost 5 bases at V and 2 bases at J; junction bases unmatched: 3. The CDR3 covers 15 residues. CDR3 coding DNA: TGTGCCAGCAGTCGGGGACAGGGGGCGAACTATGGCTACACCTTC. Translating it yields CASSRGQGANYGYTF.

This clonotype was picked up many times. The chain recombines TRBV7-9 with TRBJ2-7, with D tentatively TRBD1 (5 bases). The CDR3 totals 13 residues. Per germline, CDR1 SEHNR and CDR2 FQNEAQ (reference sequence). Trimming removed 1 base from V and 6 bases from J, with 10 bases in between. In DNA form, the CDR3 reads TGTGCCAGCAGCTTAGTAGGGGAAGGCGAGCAGTACTTC. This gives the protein CASSLVGEGEQYF.

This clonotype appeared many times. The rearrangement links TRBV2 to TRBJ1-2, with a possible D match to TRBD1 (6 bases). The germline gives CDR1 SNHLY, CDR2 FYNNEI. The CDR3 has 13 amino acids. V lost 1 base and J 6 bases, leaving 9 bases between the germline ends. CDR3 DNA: TGTGCCAGCAGTGAAGTGCCAGGGGATGGCTACACCTTC. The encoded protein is CASSEVPGDGYTF.